This T cell receptor beta chain was identified during a study of T-cell reconstitution after alpha-beta-depleted transplantation in children. In its sample, this clonotype was seen many times. The germline CDR1 and CDR2 sequences are SEHNR and FQNEAQ (reference sequence). The CDR3 covers 17 residues. Trimming took 3 bases from V and 4 from J; bases not matched to a gene: 9. Unique molecular identifiers tagged the TCRbeta library. TCRdb re-derived calls from the PCR reads in MiXCR, one entry per CDR3 protein. This table holds about 240,000 distinct CDR3 sequences, more than 10% found once. The source is a human donor who donated a stem cell graft to a child with acute lymphoblastic leukemia. The chain couples TRBV7-9 to TRBJ2-2; 9 bases agree with TRBD2. The sample in question was PBMCs from the stem cell graft donor, obtained from the stem cell graft. The CDR3: CASSFSGGRATTGELFF. In DNA form, the CDR3 reads TGTGCCAGCAGCTTTTCGGGCGGGAGGGCCACCACCGGGGAGCTGTTTTTT.